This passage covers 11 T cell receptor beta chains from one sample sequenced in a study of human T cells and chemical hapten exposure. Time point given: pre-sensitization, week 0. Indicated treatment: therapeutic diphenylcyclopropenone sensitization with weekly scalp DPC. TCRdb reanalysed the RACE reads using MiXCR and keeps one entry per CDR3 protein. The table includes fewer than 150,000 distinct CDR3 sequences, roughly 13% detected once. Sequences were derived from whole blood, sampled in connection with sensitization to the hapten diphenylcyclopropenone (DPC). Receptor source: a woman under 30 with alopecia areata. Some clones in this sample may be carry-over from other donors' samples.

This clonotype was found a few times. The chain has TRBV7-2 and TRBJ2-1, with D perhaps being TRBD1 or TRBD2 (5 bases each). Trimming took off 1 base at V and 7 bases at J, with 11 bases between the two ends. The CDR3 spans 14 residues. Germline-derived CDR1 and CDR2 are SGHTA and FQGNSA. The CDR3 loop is CASSLEAWGNEQFF. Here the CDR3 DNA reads TGTGCCAGCAGCTTAGAGGCTTGGGGGAATGAGCAGTTCTTC.

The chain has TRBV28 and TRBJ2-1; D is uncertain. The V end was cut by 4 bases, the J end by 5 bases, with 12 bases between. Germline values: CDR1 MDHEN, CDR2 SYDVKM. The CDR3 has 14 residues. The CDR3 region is CASSSNGGDNEQFF. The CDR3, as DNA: TGTGCCAGCAGTTCGAACGGTGGGGACAATGAGCAGTTCTTC.

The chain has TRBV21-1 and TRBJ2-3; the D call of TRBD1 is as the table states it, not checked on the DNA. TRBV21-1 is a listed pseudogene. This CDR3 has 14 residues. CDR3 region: CARHSTASTDTQYF. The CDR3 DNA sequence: TGTGCCAGACATTCGACAGCCTCCACAGATACGCAGTATTTT.

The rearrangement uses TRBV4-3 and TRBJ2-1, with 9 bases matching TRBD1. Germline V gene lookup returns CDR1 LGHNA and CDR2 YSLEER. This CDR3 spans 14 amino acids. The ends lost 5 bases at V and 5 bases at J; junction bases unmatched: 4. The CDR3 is CASSTDRGHNEQFF. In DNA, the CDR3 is TGCGCCAGCAGCACGGACAGGGGACACAATGAGCAGTTCTTC.

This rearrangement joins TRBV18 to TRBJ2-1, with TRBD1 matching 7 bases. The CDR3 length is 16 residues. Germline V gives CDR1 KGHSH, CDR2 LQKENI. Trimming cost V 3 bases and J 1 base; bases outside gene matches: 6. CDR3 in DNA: TGTGCCAGCTCACCGGACGACAGGGTTTCCTACAATGAGCAGTTCTTC. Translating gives CASSPDDRVSYNEQFF.

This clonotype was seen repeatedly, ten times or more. The CDR3, as DNA: TGTGCCAGCAACATACAGGGTATGAGAAACATTCAGTACTTC. Translating gives CASNIQGMRNIQYF. This rearrangement joins TRBV12-3 or TRBV12-4 to TRBJ2-4; possibly TRBD1 for D (6 bases). V was cut by 7 bases and J by 6 bases, with 16 bases left in between. The CDR3 covers 14 residues.

The CDR3 nucleotides read TGTGCCAGCAGTCGTTACACAGGGGGTGAAGCTTTCTTT. Its translation: CASSRYTGGEAFF. V is TRBV27 and J is TRBJ1-1; TRBD1 matches 8 bases. V gave up 5 bases and J gave up 7 bases; unmatched junction bases: 6. The CDR3 has 13 amino acids. CDR1 and CDR2 (germline): MNHEY, SMNVEV (reference sequence).

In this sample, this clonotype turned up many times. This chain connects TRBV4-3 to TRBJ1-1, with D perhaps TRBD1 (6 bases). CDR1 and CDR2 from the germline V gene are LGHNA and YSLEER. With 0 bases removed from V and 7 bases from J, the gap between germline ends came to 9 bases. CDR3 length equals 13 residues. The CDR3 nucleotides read TGCGCCAGCAGCCAAGATACAGGGAGTGAAGCTTTCTTT. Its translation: CASSQDTGSEAFF.

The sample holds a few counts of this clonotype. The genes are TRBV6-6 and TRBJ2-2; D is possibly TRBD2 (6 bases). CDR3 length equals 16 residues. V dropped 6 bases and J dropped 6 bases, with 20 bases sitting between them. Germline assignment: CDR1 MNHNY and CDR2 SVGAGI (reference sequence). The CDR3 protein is CASSPRLGRGPGELFF. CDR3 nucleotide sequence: TGTGCCAGCAGCCCCCGACTAGGAAGGGGTCCCGGGGAGCTGTTTTTT.

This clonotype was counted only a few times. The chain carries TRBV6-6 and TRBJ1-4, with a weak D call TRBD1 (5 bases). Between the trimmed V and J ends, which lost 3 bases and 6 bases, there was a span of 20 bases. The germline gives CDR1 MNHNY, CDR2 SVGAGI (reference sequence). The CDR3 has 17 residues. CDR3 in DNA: TGTGCCAGCAGTTATAGAGCCACACGGACATATTATGAAAAACTGTTTTTT. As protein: CASSYRATRTYYEKLFF.

Written as DNA, the CDR3 is TGTGCCAGCAGTTACCTCCGTGATACGCAGTATTTT. This encodes CASSYLRDTQYF. This chain joins TRBV12-3 or TRBV12-4 and TRBJ2-3; the D is unclear. The ends were cut back, 4 bases at V and 6 bases at J, with 8 bases in the middle. This CDR3 is built from 12 residues.